This T cell receptor beta chain was identified in a study of blood T cells in healthy people across ages. About this clonotype itself: Antigen specificity is unknown.

A second PCR, run for about 7 to 11 cycles, used a sample-barcoded 5' primer plus a J-beta primer mix. A single record per CDR3 protein comes from TCRdb applying MiXCR to the 5' RACE reads. This sample yields roughly 640,000 distinct CDR3 sequences, of which about 30% are seen a single time; around 16% belongs to the top ten. The germline V gene encodes CDR1 MDHEN and CDR2 SYDVKM. The CDR3 covers 16 residues. Trimming took 6 bases from V and 2 from J, leaving 14 bases between them. The study's findings and limits: Donor CMV infection status was unknown, possibly confounding age-related changes in expanded clonotypes.

This chain joins TRBV28 and TRBJ2-6, with D perhaps matching TRBD1 (7 bases). The clonotype originates from a woman aged 80 or over in good health. Source material: blood. The CDR3 is CASRIDREAGANVLTF. The CDR3 nucleotides read TGTGCCAGCAGGATTGACAGGGAGGCTGGGGCCAACGTCCTGACTTTC.